What follows are 9 T cell receptor beta chains derived from one specimen sequenced in a study of OX40 agonist ivuxolimab in advanced cancers. Profiling relied on immunoSEQ multiplex PCR, and the TCRdb table lists in-frame clones only, not all of them. The table lists approximately 30,000 clones, around nine tenths of them singletons. Sequencing was performed on CD4+ or CD8+ T cells sorted from blood, taken in a trial of the OX40 agonist ivuxolimab. Source of these receptors: an adult with an advanced solid tumor such as melanoma, head and neck, liver or kidney cancer.

The chain combines TRBV7-3 with TRBJ2-5; 7 nucleotides line up with TRBD2. CDR1 SGHTA and CDR2 FQGTGA come from the germline V gene. With 2 bases clipped from V and 1 base from J, the junction kept 4 bases outside the gene matches. The CDR3 contains 15 residues. Here the CDR3 reads CASSLLGGGQETQYF. CDR3 DNA sequence: TGTGCCAGCAGCTTATTGGGCGGGGGCCAAGAGACCCAGTACTTC.

The chain uses TRBV5-1 and TRBJ2-2; D is possibly TRBD1 (6 bases). The CDR3 sequence is 14 residues long. V was trimmed by 4 bases and J by 7 bases, leaving 14 bases between them. The germline V gene has CDR1 SGHRS and CDR2 YFSETQ. The CDR3 is CASSQSQGIGELFF. In DNA, the CDR3 is TGCGCCAGCAGCCAATCTCAGGGGATCGGGGAGCTGTTTTTT.

J is TRBJ1-1 and V is TRBV7-2; D is unresolved. Trimming removed 7 bases at V and 1 base at J, with 16 bases between. The length of the CDR3 is 15 residues. Germline V gives CDR1 SGHTA, CDR2 FQGNSA. The CDR3 loop is CASTLTRVANTEAFF. In DNA, the CDR3 is TGTGCCAGCACCTTGACACGGGTTGCGAACACTGAAGCTTTCTTT.

This chain connects TRBV9 to TRBJ1-6, with 8 nucleotides matching TRBD1. With V trimmed by 6 bases and J by 6 bases, 8 bases remained unmatched. Germline V gives CDR1 SGDLS, CDR2 YYNGEE. This CDR3 has 15 residues. In nucleotides, the CDR3 is TGTGCCAGCACCCACGGGACAGGCAGTAATTCACCCCTCCACTTT. It is translated as CASTHGTGSNSPLHF.

The J gene is TRBJ2-1, the V gene TRBV5-4; 7 nucleotides line up with TRBD1. Germline V lookup: CDR1 SGHNT, CDR2 YYREEE (reference sequence). CDR3 length: 16 amino acids. V shed 1 base and J 6 bases; nucleotides not matched to a gene: 10. CDR3 coding DNA: TGTGCCAGCAGCTTGTTCAACCGGGACAGAGGCAATGAGCAGTTCTTC. It codes for CASSLFNRDRGNEQFF.

The V call is TRBV5-1, the J call TRBJ1-1, with 7 bases matching TRBD1. CDR1 and CDR2 from the germline V gene are SGHRS and YFSETQ. With V trimmed by 3 bases and J by 4 bases, 6 bases remained unmatched. The CDR3 loop spans 14 amino acids. CDR3: CASSSGQPSTEAFF. The CDR3 DNA follows: TGCGCCAGCAGCTCGGGACAGCCGTCCACTGAAGCTTTCTTT.

The V call is TRBV6-5, the J call TRBJ2-7, with 10 bases matching TRBD1. Germline V gene sequence: CDR1 MNHEY, CDR2 SVGAGI. This CDR3 has 15 residues. V was clipped by 6 bases and J by 2 bases; unmatched bases: 7. The CDR3 DNA reads as TGTGCCAGCAGACCCGGGACAGGGGAAACCTACGAGCAGTACTTC. As protein: CASRPGTGETYEQYF.

The chain is built from TRBV5-1 and TRBJ2-1, with D possibly being TRBD1 (6 bases). This CDR3 is 14 amino acids long. V shed 4 bases and J shed 2 bases, with 10 bases lying between them. The germline gives CDR1 SGHRS, CDR2 YFSETQ. The CDR3 protein is CASSPGQTYNEQFF. The CDR3 DNA sequence: TGCGCCAGCAGCCCTGGACAGACCTACAATGAGCAGTTCTTC.

The V gene is TRBV30, the J gene TRBJ2-2; no reliable D call. The V gene lost 0 bases and the J gene lost 0 bases, with 8 bases spanning the gap. The germline V gene encodes CDR1 GTSNPN and CDR2 SVGIG (reference sequence). The length of the CDR3 is 15 residues. The CDR3 spells CAWSVTFANTGELFF. CDR3 nucleotides: TGTGCCTGGAGTGTAACTTTTGCGAACACCGGGGAGCTGTTTTTT.